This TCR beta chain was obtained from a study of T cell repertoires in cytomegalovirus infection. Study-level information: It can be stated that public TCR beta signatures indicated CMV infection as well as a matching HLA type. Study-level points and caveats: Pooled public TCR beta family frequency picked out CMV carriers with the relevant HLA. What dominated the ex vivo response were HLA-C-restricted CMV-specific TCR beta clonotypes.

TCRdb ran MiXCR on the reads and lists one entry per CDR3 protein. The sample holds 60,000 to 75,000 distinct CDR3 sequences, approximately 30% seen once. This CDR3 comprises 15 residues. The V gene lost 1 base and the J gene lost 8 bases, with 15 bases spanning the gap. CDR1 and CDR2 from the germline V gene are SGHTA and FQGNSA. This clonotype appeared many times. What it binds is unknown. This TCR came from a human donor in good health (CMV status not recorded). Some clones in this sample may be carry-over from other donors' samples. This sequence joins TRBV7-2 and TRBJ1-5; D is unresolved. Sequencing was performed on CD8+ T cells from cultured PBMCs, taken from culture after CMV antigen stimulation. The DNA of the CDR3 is TGTGCCAGCAGCTTAGATCCCTCGGGTGGGAAGCCCCAGCATTTT. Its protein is CASSLDPSGGKPQHF.